The 2 T cell receptor beta chains given below trace back to one sample, sequenced in a study of early T cells in non-severe SARS-CoV-2 infection. Via MiXCR, TCRdb re-called the 5' RACE reads, giving one row per CDR3 protein. The sample shows about 21,000 distinct CDR3 sequences, 5.7% of them seen only once. The sequenced sample was whole blood, obtained at baseline. The receptors shown here come from an adult who was a healthcare worker with PCR-confirmed SARS-CoV-2 infection or an uninfected control (not recorded which).

The chain employs TRBV5-1 and TRBJ2-6, with a weak D call TRBD1 (6 bases). V was pared by 4 bases and J by 0 bases, with 14 bases between. CDR1 and CDR2 (germline): SGHRS, YFSETQ. The CDR3 runs to 17 residues. CDR3 in amino acids: CASSPQGPSSGANVLTF. In DNA, the CDR3 is TGCGCCAGCAGCCCACAGGGTCCCTCCTCTGGGGCCAACGTCCTGACTTTC.

This clonotype was counted only a few times. The chain carries TRBV18 and TRBJ2-7; the D is unclear. The V end lost 2 bases, the J end lost 3 bases, and 14 bases lay between the germline ends. Germline lookup yields CDR1 KGHSH and CDR2 LQKENI. The CDR3 length is 15 residues. The CDR3 DNA follows: TGTGCCAGCTCACCATTTACCGGGTCCAGCTACGAGCAGTACTTC. Protein product: CASSPFTGSSYEQYF.